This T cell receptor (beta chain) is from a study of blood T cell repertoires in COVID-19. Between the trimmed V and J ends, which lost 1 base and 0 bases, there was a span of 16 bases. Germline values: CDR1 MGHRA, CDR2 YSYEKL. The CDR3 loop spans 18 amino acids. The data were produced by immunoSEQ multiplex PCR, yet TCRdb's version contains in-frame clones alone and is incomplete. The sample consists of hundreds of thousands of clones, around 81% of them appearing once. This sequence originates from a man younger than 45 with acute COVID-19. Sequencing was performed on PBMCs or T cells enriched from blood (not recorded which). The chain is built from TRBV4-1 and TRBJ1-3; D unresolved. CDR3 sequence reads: CASSQGWGDASSGNTIYF. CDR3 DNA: TGCGCCAGCAGCCAAGGGTGGGGAGACGCTAGCTCTGGAAACACCATATATTTT.